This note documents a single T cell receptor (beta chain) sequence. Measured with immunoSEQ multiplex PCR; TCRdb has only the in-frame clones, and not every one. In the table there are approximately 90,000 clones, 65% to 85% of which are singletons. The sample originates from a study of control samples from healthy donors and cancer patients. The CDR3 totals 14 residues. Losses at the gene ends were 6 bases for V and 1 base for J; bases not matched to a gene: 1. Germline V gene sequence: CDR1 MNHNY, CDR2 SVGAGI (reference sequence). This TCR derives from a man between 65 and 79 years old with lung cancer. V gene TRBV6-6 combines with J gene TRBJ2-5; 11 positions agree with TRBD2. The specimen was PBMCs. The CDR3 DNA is TGTGCCAGCAGGCTAGCGGGGGGCCAAGAGACCCAGTACTTC. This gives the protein CASRLAGGQETQYF.